This T cell receptor beta chain was sequenced during a study of long-term antiretroviral therapy in people with HIV. Trimming removed 1 base from V and 2 bases from J, with 11 bases in between. The germline V gene has CDR1 MGHRA and CDR2 YSYEKL. The CDR3 is 15 amino acids. Investigators performed immunoSEQ version v3.0 at survey level. Using immunoSEQ multiplex PCR, the repertoire was profiled, and TCRdb retains in-frame clones only, with some absent. Of about 33,000 clones listed, roughly 79% are singletons. This chain joins TRBV4-1 and TRBJ2-5; TRBD2 is a possible D gene (5 bases). The TCR comes from a woman aged 50 to 60 with HIV. The sample was unsorted PBMCs, taken 3.1 years after starting antiretroviral therapy. The chain's CDR3 is CASSQVALPQETQYF. CDR3 coding DNA: TGCGCCAGCAGCCAAGTAGCGTTGCCACAAGAGACCCAGTACTTC.